This T cell receptor beta chain is from a study of lymphopenia after photon versus proton radiotherapy. The table came from immunoSEQ multiplex PCR; TCRdb's copy has only in-frame clones and leaves some out. The table includes about 12,000 clones, around 90% detected once. Overall study findings and caveats: Oligoclonal CD8+ Temra expansion after nadir drove photon patients' diversity drop.

About this clone itself: Its specificity is not known.

Per the germline V gene, CDR1 is MDHEN and CDR2 is SYDVKM. The CDR3 contains 15 residues. The J segment lost 4 bases and the V segment lost 7 bases, leaving 9 bases of the junction unmatched. The sequence was obtained from a man between 60 and 75 years old with pancreatic cancer. The chain combines TRBV28 with TRBJ2-3; 9 positions agree with TRBD1. The sample here was peripheral blood, taken from a patient treated with proton-based radiotherapy. The DNA for the CDR3 is TGTGCCAGCATCCTCCGGGACAGGGCGGCAGATACGCAGTATTTT. As protein: CASILRDRAADTQYF.